The TCR beta chain described here comes from a study of shared clonotypes between healthy human individuals. Note on this clone: Its antigen is unknown.

V was cut by 2 bases and J by 6 bases, with 11 bases left in between. The CDR3 consists of 13 residues. CDR1 is SGHAT, CDR2 FQNNGV, per germline. Measured with immunoSEQ multiplex PCR; TCRdb has only the in-frame clones, and not every one. The table has 2 million to 2.5 million clones, approximately 95% seen once. Study-wide results and caveats: Investigators collected only blood, and repertoires in tissues likely differ.

The chain joins TRBV11-2 to TRBJ2-7, with D unresolved. This sequence was found in a man younger than 35 in good health. Some clones in this sample may be carry-over from other donors' samples. Sequenced sample: naive CD4+ T cells from PBMCs. The sample's subset: CD45RA+ positively selected. CDR3 region: CASSLLRFGEQYF. The CDR3 nucleotides are TGTGCCAGCAGCTTATTGCGATTTGGCGAGCAGTACTTC.